The sequence of this T cell receptor beta chain was determined in a study of cytomegalovirus exposure and HLA in healthy donors. Trimming at V came to 3 bases and at J to 4 bases, leaving 5 bases not matched to a gene. The length of the CDR3 is 15 residues. Germline V gene data show CDR1 as LNHDA and CDR2 as SQIVND (reference sequence). Primers for the PCR totalled 60 Vbeta and 13 Jbeta. Assay: immunoSEQ multiplex PCR; the TCRdb copy retains only in-frame clones and omits some. Its clone listing holds 110,000 to 150,000 clones. The genes are TRBV19 and TRBJ2-1, with 8 bases aligning to TRBD2. Sequenced: PBMCs. This clonotype originated in a male donor in good health and CMV-seronegative. The CDR3 loop reads CASSISAGAYNEQFF. CDR3 DNA: TGTGCCAGTAGTATTTCAGCGGGAGCTTACAATGAGCAGTTCTTC. Full variable domain (missing parts from reference TRBV19 and TRBJ2-1): DGGITQSPKYLFRKEGQNVTLSCEQNLNHDAMYWYRQDPGQGLRLIYYSQIVNDFQKGDIAEGYSVSREKKESFPLTVTSAQKNPTAFYLCASSISAGAYNEQFFGPGTRLTVL.